This T cell receptor beta chain was sequenced during a study of T cells in tumors after PD-1 blockade. Background on the study: Patients received pembrolizumab 200 mg every 3 weeks or cemiplimab 350 mg every 2 weeks. Mean per blood sample: 90,000 to 120,000 templates (24,679-257,772), some 36,000 unique clonotypes.

Template: tumor biopsy or peripheral blood genomic DNA, about 550-6,500 ng per sample. The protocol was immunoSEQ multiplex PCR, while the TCRdb copy is restricted to in-frame clones and leaves out a portion. The repertoire includes 45,000 to 50,000 clones, roughly 84% of them detected once, and 7.5% to 9.5% sits in the top ten. The specimen comprised PBMCs, sampled before anti-PD-1 therapy. This TCR was recovered from a human donor with advanced basal cell or squamous cell carcinoma (not recorded which).

In DNA form, the CDR3 reads TGTGCCAGCAGCTTGGTGACAGGGTCGGCTGCTTTCTTT. Translation gives CASSLVTGSAAFF. The gene calls are TRBV5-6 and TRBJ1-1; 7 nucleotides align to TRBD1. Germline V gene sequence: CDR1 SGHDT, CDR2 YYEEEE. The CDR3 runs 13 residues. V lost 0 bases to trimming and J lost 11 bases; unmatched junction nucleotides: 7.